The 32 T cell receptor beta chains below all came from one sample that was sequenced in a study of shared clonotypes between healthy human individuals. The naive CD8 subset, CD45RO-negative cells positively selected for CCR7, excluded terminally differentiated effector memory CD45RA+ cells. The repertoire was sequenced with immunoSEQ multiplex PCR; TCRdb's copy has only in-frame clones and lacks some. The profile shows 800,000 to 950,000 clones, about 96% of them singletons. The specimen sequenced was naive CD8+ T cells sorted from blood. These receptors were obtained from a man aged 25 to 45 in good health.

The rearrangement joins TRBV19 to TRBJ2-7; D may be TRBD1 (5 bases). V lost 1 base and J 5 bases, leaving 9 bases between the germline ends. Germline V gene data show CDR1 as LNHDA and CDR2 as SQIVND (reference sequence). This CDR3 comprises 13 residues. The CDR3 reads CASSIVQGHEQYF. The CDR3 coding sequence is TGTGCCAGTAGTATAGTGCAGGGCCACGAGCAGTACTTC.

This chain joins TRBV21-1 and TRBJ2-7; the table's TRBD2 call for D was not verified on the DNA. TRBV21-1 constitutes a pseudogene. The CDR3 is made up of 14 amino acids. This chain's CDR3 is CASSLSGGTYEQYF. The CDR3 nucleotides read TGTGCCAGCAGCCTCTCGGGGGGAACCTACGAGCAGTACTTC.

The chain employs TRBV5-1 and TRBJ2-3, with 16 bases fitting TRBD2. This CDR3 region has 20 residues. Trimming cost V 0 bases and J 4 bases; bases outside gene matches: 11. The germline V gene encodes CDR1 SGHRS and CDR2 YFSETQ. The CDR3 coding sequence is TGCGCCAGCAGCTTGGAGGGACTAGCGGGAGGGCCTGTGCTTGCAGATACGCAGTATTTT. Residues: CASSLEGLAGGPVLADTQYF.

The chain employs TRBV7-9 and TRBJ2-4; 11 nucleotides line up with TRBD1. From germline, CDR1 is SEHNR and CDR2 FQNEAQ (reference sequence). Trimming cost V 4 bases and J 4 bases; bases outside gene matches: 3. There are 15 residues in the CDR3. CDR3 sequence: CASSSDRGLKNIQYF. CDR3 sequence (DNA): TGTGCCAGCAGCTCGGACAGGGGGCTTAAAAACATTCAGTACTTC.

The chain combines TRBV28 with TRBJ2-7; TRBD2 aligns across 9 bases. Per germline, CDR1 MDHEN and CDR2 SYDVKM. The CDR3 runs to 16 residues. V was clipped by 5 bases and J by 3 bases; unmatched bases: 11. CDR3 loop: CASSLLGLAPSYEQYF. CDR3 bases: TGTGCCAGCAGTCTCCTCGGACTAGCGCCAAGCTACGAGCAGTACTTC.

In this sample, this clone turned up once. The chain uses TRBV18 and TRBJ2-7, with a possible D match to TRBD1 (5 bases). The V gene's germline CDR1 is KGHSH and CDR2 LQKENI. The ends were cut back, 4 bases at V and 0 bases at J, with 16 bases in the middle. The CDR3 has 16 residues. The CDR3 nucleotides are TGTGCCAGCTCACGAACTACGACAGAAAGCTCCTACGAGCAGTACTTC. Amino acid sequence: CASSRTTTESSYEQYF. Using reference TRBV18 and TRBJ2-7 for the parts outside the CDR3, the full variable domain is NAGVMQNPRHLVRRRGQEARLRCSPMKGHSHVYWYRQLPEEGLKFMVYLQKENIIDESGMPKERFSAEFPKEGPSILRIQQVVRGDSAAYFCASSRTTTESSYEQYFGPGTRLTVT.

The chain is built from TRBV27 and TRBJ2-3; perhaps TRBD1 as D (6 bases). The CDR3 length is 11 residues. V lost 8 bases to trimming and J lost 6 bases, with 9 bases between them. From germline, CDR1 is MNHEY and CDR2 SMNVEV (reference sequence). The CDR3 nucleotides read TGTGCCAGCGCAGGGGTCGATACGCAGTATTTT. Translation: CASAGVDTQYF.

This sequence joins TRBV2 and TRBJ2-7; D unresolved. Trimming removed 1 base at V and 3 bases at J, with 28 bases between. Germline V gene lookup returns CDR1 SNHLY and CDR2 FYNNEI. CDR3 length: 20 residues. CDR3 in DNA: TGTGCCAGCAGTGAAGGAATATCAAATGCCGAGCCAGAGGCAAACTACGAGCAGTACTTC. Protein sequence: CASSEGISNAEPEANYEQYF.

V usage is TRBV28 and J usage is TRBJ1-5, with D tentatively TRBD1 (6 bases). The CDR3 loop spans 19 amino acids. The germline CDR1 and CDR2 sequences are MDHEN and SYDVKM. With 1 base removed from V and 0 bases from J, the gap between germline ends came to 19 bases. CDR3 amino acids: CASSLSHGRGGYSNQPQHF. CDR3 sequence (DNA): TGTGCCAGCAGTTTATCCCACGGTCGAGGGGGATATAGCAATCAGCCCCAGCATTTT.

Notes on this clone: Other DNA sequences in this specimen translate into the identical CDR3. The chain combines TRBV6-1 with TRBJ2-7; a possible D gene is TRBD2 (6 bases). V was pared by 2 bases and J by 3 bases, with 8 bases between. This CDR3 contains 13 residues. Germline V CDR1 and CDR2: MNHNS, SASEGT. The CDR3 loop reads CASSETSFYEQYF. CDR3 nucleotide sequence: TGTGCCAGCAGTGAAACTAGCTTCTACGAGCAGTACTTC.

The gene calls are TRBV6-5 and TRBJ2-7, with 7 bases matching TRBD2. V trimming: 6 bases; J trimming: 0 bases; junction bases outside the gene matches: 8. The CDR3 spans 15 residues. Germline lookup yields CDR1 MNHEY and CDR2 SVGAGI. In nucleotides, the CDR3 is TGTGCCAGCAGCTCGACAGCGGGAAACTCCTACGAGCAGTACTTC. This translates into CASSSTAGNSYEQYF.

The J gene is TRBJ2-7, the V gene TRBV2, with 9 bases aligning to TRBD1. With 5 bases clipped from V and 4 bases from J, the junction kept 6 bases outside the gene matches. Per the germline V gene, CDR1 is SNHLY and CDR2 is FYNNEI. The CDR3 is 14 residues long. CDR3: CASSSFGTGYEQYF. DNA of the CDR3: TGTGCCAGCAGTTCTTTCGGGACAGGGTACGAGCAGTACTTC.

This clone was seen just once. This sample includes further DNA sequences coding for the same CDR3. V gene TRBV7-9 combines with J gene TRBJ1-1; no clear D. Germline CDR1 and CDR2: SEHNR and FQNEAQ (reference sequence). CDR3 length equals 11 residues. Trimming shortened V by 3 bases and J by 6 bases, and 5 bases separated the two germline ends. CDR3 in DNA: TGTGCCAGCAGCTTCGGGCCTGAAGCTTTCTTT. Translated, it gives CASSFGPEAFF.

The V call is TRBV6-1, the J call TRBJ1-5; TRBD1 aligns across 7 bases. The CDR3 length is 15 residues. V lost 7 bases to trimming and J lost 6 bases; unmatched junction nucleotides: 12. CDR1 is MNHNS, CDR2 SASEGT, per germline. The DNA for the CDR3 is TGTGCCAGCAAAAACCCGGGACAGTGGCCTCAGCCCCAGCATTTT. This sequence encodes CASKNPGQWPQPQHF.

V gene TRBV29-1 combines with J gene TRBJ2-5; 10 positions match TRBD2. Per the germline V gene, CDR1 is SQVTM and CDR2 is ANQGSEA. V shed 4 bases, J shed 6 bases, and the junction held 11 bases outside the gene matches. The CDR3 runs to 15 residues. The CDR3 loop is CSVGPLAGDGKTQYF. Here the CDR3 DNA reads TGCAGCGTTGGACCGCTAGCGGGAGACGGAAAGACCCAGTACTTC. Complete variable domain (other parts from reference TRBV29-1 and TRBJ2-5): SAVISQKPSRDICQRGTSLTIQCQVDSQVTMMFWYRQQPGQSLTLIATANQGSEATYESGFVIDKFPISRPNLTFSTLTVSNMSPEDSSIYLCSVGPLAGDGKTQYFGPGTRLLVL.

For this clone: Other DNA variants within this sample encode the same CDR3. The chain combines TRBV7-3 with TRBJ2-7; D uncertain. Germline CDR1 and CDR2: SGHTA and FQGTGA. The CDR3 covers 14 residues. The V end lost 0 bases, the J end lost 3 bases, and 9 bases lay between the germline ends. CDR3 DNA sequence: TGTGCCAGCAGCTTAACGGCCGCCAGCTACGAGCAGTACTTC. Encoded protein: CASSLTAASYEQYF.

The chain recombines TRBV16 with TRBJ2-2; 10 bases are a match to TRBD2. V was pared by 2 bases and J by 3 bases, with 12 bases of the junction left unmatched. This CDR3 is built from 19 residues. Per the germline V gene, CDR1 is KGHSY and CDR2 is FQNENV. CDR3 DNA sequence: TGTGCCAGCAGCCAACCCCTCCTAGCGGGAGTGGAACACACCGGGGAGCTGTTTTTT. Protein sequence: CASSQPLLAGVEHTGELFF.

The gene calls are TRBV6-5 and TRBJ1-5; the D gene is possibly TRBD1 (6 bases). Germline values: CDR1 MNHEY, CDR2 SVGAGI. Trimming shortened V by 5 bases and J by 6 bases, and 11 bases separated the two germline ends. The CDR3 has 13 amino acids. CDR3 nucleotides: TGTGCCAGCAGTAAGCAAGGGGGTCAGCCCCAGCATTTT. This codes for CASSKQGGQPQHF.

This chain uses TRBV5-6 with TRBJ2-1; 12 nucleotides agree with TRBD2. The CDR3 is made up of 16 amino acids. Germline CDR1 and CDR2: SGHDT and YYEEEE. V trimming: 0 bases; J trimming: 8 bases; junction bases outside the gene matches: 6. Written as DNA, the CDR3 is TGTGCCAGCAGCTTGGGACTAGCGGGAGTTGGCTATGAGCAGTTCTTC. Its protein product is CASSLGLAGVGYEQFF.

The chain is built from TRBV4-1 and TRBJ2-3; D is unclear. V lost 4 bases and J lost 0, with 8 bases in between. Germline CDR1 reads MGHRA; CDR2 reads YSYEKL. CDR3 length: 14 amino acids. CDR3 in DNA: TGCGCCAGCAGCCGAACTTCTAGCACAGATACGCAGTATTTT. Its protein product is CASSRTSSTDTQYF.

The chain couples TRBV9 to TRBJ2-5; tentatively, D is TRBD2 (5 bases). Germline V gene lookup returns CDR1 SGDLS and CDR2 YYNGEE. There are 16 residues in the CDR3. V lost 0 bases, J lost 2 bases, and 14 bases lay in between. The CDR3 reads CASSVGSEGLQETQYF. The CDR3 DNA is TGTGCCAGCAGCGTAGGTAGCGAGGGTTTACAAGAGACCCAGTACTTC.

The CDR3, as DNA: TGTGCCAGCAGCTTAACGGGAGGGCCCAGCGACGAGCAGTACTTC. Encoded protein: CASSLTGGPSDEQYF. The V gene is TRBV7-3, the J gene TRBJ2-7; 7 bases line up with TRBD2. Germline V lookup: CDR1 SGHTA, CDR2 FQGTGA. This CDR3 region has 15 residues. After removal of 0 bases from V and 5 bases from J, the junction contained 7 bases not matched to a gene.

The CDR3 is CASSITDTGELFF. Written as DNA, the CDR3 is TGTGCCAGTAGTATAACCGACACCGGGGAGCTGTTTTTT. The V call is TRBV19, the J call TRBJ2-2; no clear D gene. This CDR3 region has 13 residues. V lost 2 bases and J lost 3, with 4 bases in between. Looked up from germline, CDR1 is LNHDA and CDR2 is SQIVND (reference sequence). Full variable domain (remainder filled in from reference TRBV19 and TRBJ2-2): DGGITQSPKYLFRKEGQNVTLSCEQNLNHDAMYWYRQDPGQGLRLIYYSQIVNDFQKGDIAEGYSVSREKKESFPLTVTSAQKNPTAFYLCASSITDTGELFFGEGSRLTVL.

This chain connects TRBV5-6 to TRBJ2-7; no firm D call. Germline values: CDR1 SGHDT, CDR2 YYEEEE. There are 13 residues in the CDR3. V was shortened by 0 bases and J by 2 bases, with 6 bases between the two germline ends. The CDR3 region is CASSLDVAYEQYF. The CDR3, as DNA: TGTGCCAGCAGCTTGGATGTGGCCTACGAGCAGTACTTC.

The rearrangement uses TRBV4-3 and TRBJ2-7; the D is unclear. The ends were cut back, 1 base at V and 1 base at J, with 8 bases in the middle. Germline V gives CDR1 LGHNA, CDR2 YSLEER. The CDR3 is 14 residues long. DNA of the CDR3: TGCGCCAGCAGCCAAGTCGGGCAGTCCTACGAGCAGTACTTC. It encodes CASSQVGQSYEQYF.

This rearrangement joins TRBV27 to TRBJ2-7, with 7 bases lining up with TRBD2. The CDR3 is 15 amino acids. CDR1 is MNHEY and CDR2 is SMNVEV in the germline V gene (reference sequence). V dropped 6 bases and J dropped 3; count of bases not matched to a gene: 11. CDR3 DNA: TGTGCCAGCAGCGTTTCGGGACTAACCCGCTACGAGCAGTACTTC. The encoded protein is CASSVSGLTRYEQYF.

The sample holds one count of this clone. This chain joins TRBV18 and TRBJ1-1; TRBD1 might be the D (6 bases). With 0 bases removed from V and 5 bases from J, the gap between germline ends came to 16 bases. Germline V gene lookup returns CDR1 KGHSH and CDR2 LQKENI. The CDR3 is 16 residues long. Here the CDR3 DNA reads TGTGCCAGCTCACCACCCAGGTTGGGGGCCCGTACTGAAGCTTTCTTT. This encodes CASSPPRLGARTEAFF. Supplemented by reference TRBV18 and TRBJ1-1, the full variable domain reads NAGVMQNPRHLVRRRGQEARLRCSPMKGHSHVYWYRQLPEEGLKFMVYLQKENIIDESGMPKERFSAEFPKEGPSILRIQQVVRGDSAAYFCASSPPRLGARTEAFFGQGTRLTVV.

In this sample, this clone turned up once. The V gene is TRBV19, the J gene TRBJ2-1, with 10 nucleotides matching TRBD1. The trim removed 10 bases at V and 4 bases at J, leaving 7 bases unmatched. Per the germline V gene, CDR1 is LNHDA and CDR2 is SQIVND (reference sequence). The CDR3 runs 14 residues. The CDR3 sequence is CATRGTGEYNEQFF. CDR3 DNA sequence: TGTGCCACCCGCGGGACAGGGGAATACAATGAGCAGTTCTTC.

The chain combines TRBV9 with TRBJ2-1, with TRBD2 identical over 11 bases. Germline-derived CDR1 and CDR2 are SGDLS and YYNGEE. This CDR3 region has 17 residues. V was pared by 0 bases and J by 7 bases, with 9 bases of the junction left unmatched. Written as DNA, the CDR3 is TGTGCCAGCAGCGTAGGTAGCGGGAGGGCCGGAGGGAATGAGCAGTTCTTC. Residues: CASSVGSGRAGGNEQFF.

The chain couples TRBV28 to TRBJ2-1; 9 nucleotides match TRBD2. CDR1 is MDHEN, CDR2 SYDVKM, per germline. The CDR3 consists of 16 residues. The J segment lost 10 bases and the V segment lost 5 bases, leaving 15 bases of the junction unmatched. Written as DNA, the CDR3 is TGTGCCAGCAGTCCCCTATGGGGTAGCGGGAGAGGCGAGCAGTTCTTC. Encoded protein: CASSPLWGSGRGEQFF.

The rearrangement joins TRBV5-6 to TRBJ1-1, with 7 bases matching TRBD1. The J segment lost 0 bases and the V segment lost 4 bases, leaving 9 bases of the junction unmatched. The V gene's germline CDR1 is SGHDT and CDR2 YYEEEE. The CDR3 consists of 16 residues. CDR3 sequence (DNA): TGTGCCAGCAGCCCCCCGGGACAGTCAATGAACACTGAAGCTTTCTTT. Amino acids: CASSPPGQSMNTEAFF.

This clone was detected once. The chain recombines TRBV11-2 with TRBJ2-7, with D tentatively TRBD2 (5 bases). V was cut by 1 base and J by 3 bases, with 13 bases left in between. Germline CDR1 is SGHAT and CDR2 is FQNNGV. CDR3 length: 15 residues. CDR3 residues: CASSLAFGLRYEQYF. CDR3 sequence (DNA): TGTGCCAGCAGCTTAGCGTTTGGACTCCGCTACGAGCAGTACTTC.